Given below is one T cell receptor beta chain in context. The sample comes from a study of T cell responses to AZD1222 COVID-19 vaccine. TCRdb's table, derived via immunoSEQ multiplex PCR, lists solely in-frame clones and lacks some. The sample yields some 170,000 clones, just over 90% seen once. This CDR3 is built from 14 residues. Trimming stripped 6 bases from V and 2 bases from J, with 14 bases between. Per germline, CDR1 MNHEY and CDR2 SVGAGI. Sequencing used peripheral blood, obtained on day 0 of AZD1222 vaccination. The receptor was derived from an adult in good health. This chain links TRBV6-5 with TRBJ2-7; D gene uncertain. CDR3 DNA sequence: TGTGCCAGCAGCCAACAGACCCCAACCTACGAGCAGTACTTC. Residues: CASSQQTPTYEQYF.